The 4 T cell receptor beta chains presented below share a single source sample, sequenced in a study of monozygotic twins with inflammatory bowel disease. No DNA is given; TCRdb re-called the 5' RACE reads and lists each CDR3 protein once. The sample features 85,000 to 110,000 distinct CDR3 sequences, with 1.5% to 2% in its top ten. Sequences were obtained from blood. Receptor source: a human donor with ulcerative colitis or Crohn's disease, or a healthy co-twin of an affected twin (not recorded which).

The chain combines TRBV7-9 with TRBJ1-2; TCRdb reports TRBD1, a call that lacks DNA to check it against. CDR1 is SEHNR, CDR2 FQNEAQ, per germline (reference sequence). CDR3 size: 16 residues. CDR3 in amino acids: CASSLAGQATNYGYTF.

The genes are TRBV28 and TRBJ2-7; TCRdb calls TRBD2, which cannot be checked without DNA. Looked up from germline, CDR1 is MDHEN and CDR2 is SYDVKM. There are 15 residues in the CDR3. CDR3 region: CASSFITGGILEQYF.

CDR3 sequence reads: CSARAPTTARNTIYF. This sequence joins TRBV20-1 and TRBJ1-3; no DNA is available, so the TRBD1 call from TCRdb remains unchecked. In germline, CDR1 is DFQATT, CDR2 SNEGSKA (reference sequence). This CDR3 has 15 residues.

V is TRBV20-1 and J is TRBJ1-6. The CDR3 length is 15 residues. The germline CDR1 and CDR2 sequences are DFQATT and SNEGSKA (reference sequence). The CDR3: CSARWAGDYNSPLHF.